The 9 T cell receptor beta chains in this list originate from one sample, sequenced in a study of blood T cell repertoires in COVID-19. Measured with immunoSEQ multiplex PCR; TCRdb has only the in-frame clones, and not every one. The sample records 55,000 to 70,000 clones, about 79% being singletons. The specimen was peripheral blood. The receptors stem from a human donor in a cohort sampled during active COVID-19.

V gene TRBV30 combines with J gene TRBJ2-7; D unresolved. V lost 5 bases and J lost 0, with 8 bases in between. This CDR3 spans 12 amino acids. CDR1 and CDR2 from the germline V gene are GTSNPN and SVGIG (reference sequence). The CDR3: CAWGPDSYEQYF. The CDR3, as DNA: TGTGCCTGGGGGCCAGACTCCTACGAGCAGTACTTC.

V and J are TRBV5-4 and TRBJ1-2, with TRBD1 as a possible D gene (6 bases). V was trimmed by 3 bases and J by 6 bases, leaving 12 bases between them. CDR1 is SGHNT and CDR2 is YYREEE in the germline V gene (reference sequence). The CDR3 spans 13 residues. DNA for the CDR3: TGTGCCAGCAGCTCCGGGGGGCGCGATGGCTACACCTTC. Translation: CASSSGGRDGYTF.

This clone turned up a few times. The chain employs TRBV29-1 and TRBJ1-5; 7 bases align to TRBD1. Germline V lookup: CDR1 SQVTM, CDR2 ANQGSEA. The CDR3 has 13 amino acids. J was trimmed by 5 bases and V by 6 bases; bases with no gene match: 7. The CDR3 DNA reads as TGCAGCGTGTCGACAGGGAGCCATCAGCCCCAGCATTTT. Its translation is CSVSTGSHQPQHF.

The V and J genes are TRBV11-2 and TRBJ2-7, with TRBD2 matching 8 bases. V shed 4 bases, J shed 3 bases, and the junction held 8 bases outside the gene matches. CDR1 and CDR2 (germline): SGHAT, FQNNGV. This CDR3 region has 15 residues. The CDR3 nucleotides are TGTGCCAGCAGCTCGGGACTAGGCTCAGGCTACGAGCAGTACTTC. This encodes CASSSGLGSGYEQYF. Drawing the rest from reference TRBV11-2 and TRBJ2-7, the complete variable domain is EAGVAQSPRYKIIEKRQSVAFWCNPISGHATLYWYQQILGQGPKLLIQFQNNGVVDDSQLPKDRFSAERLKGVDSTLKIQPAKLEDSAVYLCASSSGLGSGYEQYFGPGTRLTVT.

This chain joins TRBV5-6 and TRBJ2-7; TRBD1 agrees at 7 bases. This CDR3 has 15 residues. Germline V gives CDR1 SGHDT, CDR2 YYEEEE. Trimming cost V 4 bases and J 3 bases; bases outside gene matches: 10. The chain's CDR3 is CASSLGWAGGYEQYF. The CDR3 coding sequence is TGTGCCAGCAGCCTCGGGTGGGCAGGGGGCTACGAGCAGTACTTC.

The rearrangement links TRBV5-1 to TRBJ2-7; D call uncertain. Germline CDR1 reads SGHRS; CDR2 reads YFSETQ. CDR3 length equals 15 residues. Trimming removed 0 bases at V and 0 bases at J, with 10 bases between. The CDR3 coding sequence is TGCGCCAGCAGCTTGGGGGCAGGATTCTCCTACGAGCAGTACTTC. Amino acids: CASSLGAGFSYEQYF.

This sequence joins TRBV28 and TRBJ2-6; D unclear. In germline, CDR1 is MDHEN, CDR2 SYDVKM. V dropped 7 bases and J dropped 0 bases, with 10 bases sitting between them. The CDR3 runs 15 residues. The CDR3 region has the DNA TGTGCCAGCACGGCGGCGAGCTCTGGGGCCAACGTCCTGACTTTC. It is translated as CASTAASSGANVLTF.

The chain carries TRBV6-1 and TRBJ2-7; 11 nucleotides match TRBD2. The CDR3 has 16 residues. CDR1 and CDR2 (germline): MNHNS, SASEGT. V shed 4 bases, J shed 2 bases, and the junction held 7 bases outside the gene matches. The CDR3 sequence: CASSGVLAGETYEQYF. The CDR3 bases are TGTGCCAGCAGTGGGGTACTAGCGGGAGAGACCTACGAGCAGTACTTC.

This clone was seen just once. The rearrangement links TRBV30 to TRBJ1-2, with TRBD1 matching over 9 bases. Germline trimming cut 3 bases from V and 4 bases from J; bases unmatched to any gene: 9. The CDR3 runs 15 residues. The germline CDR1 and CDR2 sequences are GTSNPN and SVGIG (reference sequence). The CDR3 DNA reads TGTGCCTGGAGCCGCCCGGGACAGGGAGTCTATGGCTACACCTTC. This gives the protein CAWSRPGQGVYGYTF.